A single sample is the source of the 14 T cell receptor beta chains below, sequenced in a study of T cell repertoires in cytomegalovirus infection. The antigens for these receptors are not known. TCRdb passed the reads through MiXCR, listing each CDR3 protein once. The table lists hundreds of thousands of distinct CDR3 sequences, 30% to 40% of them singletons. Specimen: cultured PBMCs, collected from culture after CMV antigen stimulation. These receptors came from a human donor in good health (CMV status not recorded). Some clones in this sample may be carry-over from other donors' samples.

V gene TRBV7-9 combines with J gene TRBJ2-7; D call uncertain. V lost 1 base, J lost 6 bases, and 13 bases lay in between. Germline CDR1 is SEHNR and CDR2 is FQNEAQ (reference sequence). This CDR3 region has 14 residues. The CDR3 loop is CASSLEPLDPEQYF. For the CDR3, the DNA is TGTGCCAGCAGCTTAGAGCCCTTAGATCCCGAGCAGTACTTC.

The chain combines TRBV19 with TRBJ2-7; 12 bases fit TRBD1. The CDR3 runs 15 residues. Trimming removed 3 bases from V and 5 bases from J; junction bases left unmatched: 5. Germline CDR1 and CDR2: LNHDA and SQIVND (reference sequence). CDR3 DNA sequence: TGTGCCAGTAGTATCTCCGGGACAGGGGGCAACGAGCAGTACTTC. Protein product: CASSISGTGGNEQYF.

The chain recombines TRBV12-3 or TRBV12-4 with TRBJ2-4; unclear D gene. There are 14 residues in the CDR3. V was trimmed by 2 bases and J by 8 bases, leaving 13 bases between them. The CDR3 DNA sequence: TGTGCCAGCAGTTTAAGGCAGGATGGGGACATTCAGTACTTC. The encoded protein is CASSLRQDGDIQYF.

The chain employs TRBV24-1 and TRBJ2-1; TRBD2 matches at 14 bases. V lost 9 bases to trimming and J lost 5 bases; unmatched junction nucleotides: 2. CDR3 length: 14 residues. Per the germline V gene, CDR1 is KGHDR and CDR2 is SFDVKD. CDR3 sequence: CATRGLAGDNEQFF. The CDR3 nucleotides read TGTGCCACCCGGGGACTAGCGGGAGACAATGAGCAGTTCTTC.

This clonotype was detected a few times. The V gene is TRBV25-1, the J gene TRBJ1-2; no reliable D call. V lost 5 bases to trimming and J lost 2 bases, with 21 bases between them. This CDR3 region has 17 residues. Germline CDR1 is MGHDK and CDR2 is SYGVNS. This CDR3 reads CASSPYGSDLGNYGYTF. DNA of the CDR3: TGTGCCAGCAGTCCCTACGGTTCCGACCTTGGGAACTATGGCTACACCTTC.

The chain joins TRBV19 to TRBJ1-1; D not resolved. Germline CDR1 is LNHDA and CDR2 is SQIVND (reference sequence). V lost 5 bases and J 0 bases, leaving 10 bases between the germline ends. The length of the CDR3 is 14 residues. The CDR3 spells CASSANRLNTEAFF. The CDR3 DNA reads TGTGCCAGTAGTGCGAACCGGCTGAACACTGAAGCTTTCTTT.

This chain joins TRBV10-3 and TRBJ2-7; D unclear. The CDR3 is 12 residues long. Germline V CDR1 and CDR2: ENHRY, SYGVKD. Trimming left V 8 bases short and J 4 bases short, with 12 bases between. Here the CDR3 reads CAISETDYEQYF. The DNA of the CDR3 is TGTGCCATCTCCGAAACGGATTACGAGCAGTACTTC.

The gene calls are TRBV5-4 and TRBJ2-5; D is perhaps TRBD2 (5 bases). CDR1 and CDR2 (germline): SGHNT, YYREEE (reference sequence). Trimming pared 2 bases from V and 3 bases from J, leaving 11 bases between. The CDR3 is made up of 14 amino acids. The DNA for the CDR3 is TGTGCCAGCAGCTTACTTGTCGGGAAAGAGACCCAGTACTTC. It encodes CASSLLVGKETQYF.

To note about this clonotype: One end of the junction does not line up with germline, which may come from a read error. V and J are TRBV5-3 and TRBJ2-1; D is perhaps TRBD2 (5 bases). TRBV5-3 is sorted into the ORF group, with uncertain function. The CDR3 runs 15 residues. The CDR3 is CASSFRTSDYNEQFF. CDR3 coding DNA: TGTGCCAGCAGCTTTCGGACTTCTGACTACAATGAGCAGTTCTTC.

This clonotype appeared a few times. V and J are TRBV27 and TRBJ2-7; 11 bases align to TRBD1. V shed 5 bases and J 4 bases; nucleotides not matched to a gene: 4. This CDR3 region has 14 residues. Per germline, CDR1 MNHEY and CDR2 SMNVEV (reference sequence). CDR3 sequence: CASSPGTGGYEQYV. The CDR3 nucleotides read TGTGCCAGCAGTCCTGGGACAGGGGGTTACGAGCAGTACGTC.

The V call is TRBV5-4, the J call TRBJ2-7; possibly TRBD1 for D (6 bases). The V end lost 0 bases, the J end lost 5 bases, and 6 bases lay between the germline ends. From germline, CDR1 is SGHNT and CDR2 YYREEE (reference sequence). The CDR3 is 12 amino acids. CDR3 coding DNA: TGTGCCAGCAGCTTGGAGGGGGACGAGCAGTACTTC. Its protein product is CASSLEGDEQYF.

The V and J genes are TRBV29-1 and TRBJ2-7, with D perhaps TRBD2 (6 bases). This CDR3 has 14 residues. The V gene's germline CDR1 is SQVTM and CDR2 ANQGSEA. V lost 5 bases and J 3 bases, leaving 17 bases between the germline ends. The CDR3 DNA follows: TGCAGCGTTTCCGCCCGGGGGACCCTCTACGAGCAGTACTTC. The encoded protein is CSVSARGTLYEQYF.

The chain employs TRBV29-1 and TRBJ1-3; D ambiguous. The CDR3 is 12 amino acids. The V end was cut by 4 bases, the J end by 4 bases, with 8 bases between. Germline V gives CDR1 SQVTM, CDR2 ANQGSEA. This CDR3 is CSVAVVGNTIYF. The DNA of the CDR3 is TGCAGCGTTGCTGTAGTCGGAAACACCATATATTTT. Full variable domain (rest looked up from reference TRBV29-1 and TRBJ1-3): SAVISQKPSRDICQRGTSLTIQCQVDSQVTMMFWYRQQPGQSLTLIATANQGSEATYESGFVIDKFPISRPNLTFSTLTVSNMSPEDSSIYLCSVAVVGNTIYFGEGSWLTVV.

This clonotype showed up many times. This chain uses TRBV7-2 with TRBJ2-7, with 9 bases that match TRBD2. CDR1 SGHTA and CDR2 FQGNSA come from the germline V gene. After removal of 5 bases from V and 5 bases from J, the junction contained 7 bases not matched to a gene. The CDR3 has 14 amino acids. The CDR3 loop is CASSPGLALDEQYF. CDR3 coding DNA: TGTGCCAGCAGCCCCGGACTAGCGCTAGACGAGCAGTACTTC. Filled out from reference TRBV7-2 and TRBJ2-7, the complete variable domain reads GAGVSQSPSNKVTEKGKDVELRCDPISGHTALYWYRQSLGQGLEFLIYFQGNSAPDKSGLPSDRFSAERTGGSVSTLTIQRTQQEDSAVYLCASSPGLALDEQYFGPGTRLTVT.